These 17 T cell receptor beta chains were all obtained from the same sample, sequenced in a study of blood T cells in healthy people across ages. The use of a sample-barcoded 5' primer and a J-beta primer mix characterized a second PCR of roughly 6 to 11 cycles. TCRdb passed the 5' RACE reads through MiXCR, listing each CDR3 protein once. The data contain some 1,500,000 distinct CDR3 sequences, approximately 39% of them singletons. Sequenced sample: blood. These TCRs come from a woman aged 18-30 years in good health.

A few counts support this clonotype. The chain employs TRBV30 and TRBJ2-1; 13 positions match TRBD2. Germline values: CDR1 GTSNPN, CDR2 SVGIG (reference sequence). The CDR3 totals 15 residues. V gave up 2 bases and J gave up 8 bases; unmatched junction bases: 6. For the CDR3, the DNA is TGTGCCTGGAGTTTGGGACTAGCGGGATCGGATGAGCAGTTCTTC. This encodes CAWSLGLAGSDEQFF.

This chain uses TRBV7-2 with TRBJ2-7; D is unclear. Looked up from germline, CDR1 is SGHTA and CDR2 is FQGNSA. This CDR3 spans 12 amino acids. Trimming removed 4 bases from V and 10 bases from J, with 14 bases in between. CDR3 sequence (DNA): TGTGCCAGCAGCTCTTTTACTGGTACCCAGTACTTC. This sequence encodes CASSSFTGTQYF. Variable domain in full (rest from reference TRBV7-2 and TRBJ2-7): GAGVSQSPSNKVTEKGKDVELRCDPISGHTALYWYRQSLGQGLEFLIYFQGNSAPDKSGLPSDRFSAERTGGSVSTLTIQRTQQEDSAVYLCASSSFTGTQYFGPGTRLTVT.

V is TRBV20-1 and J is TRBJ2-7; D is ambiguous. Germline values: CDR1 DFQATT, CDR2 SNEGSKA (reference sequence). The CDR3 sequence is 11 residues long. The CDR3 DNA reads TGCAGCATTAGGGATACCTACGAGCAGTACTTC. Translation: CSIRDTYEQYF.

Comments on this clonotype: In this CDR3 the conserved last residue, phenylalanine or tryptophan, is missing, so a read error is likely. The chain has TRBV4-3 and TRBJ2-1; perhaps TRBD1 as D (5 bases). Germline V gene lookup returns CDR1 LGHNA and CDR2 YSLEER. V lost 0 bases and J lost 7, with 13 bases in between. This CDR3 comprises 15 residues. CDR3 sequence (DNA): TGCGCCAGCAGCCAAGATCCCAGCTCAGGGAATGAGCAGTTCTCC. The encoded protein is CASSQDPSSGNEQFS.

The chain combines TRBV20-1 with TRBJ2-3, with TRBD2 as a possible D gene (6 bases). Germline V lookup: CDR1 DFQATT, CDR2 SNEGSKA (reference sequence). With 6 bases removed from V and 0 bases from J, the gap between germline ends came to 19 bases. The CDR3 runs to 16 residues. The CDR3 spells CSARDFGSVSTDTQYF. CDR3 nucleotides: TGCAGTGCCAGGGACTTTGGGTCCGTAAGCACAGATACGCAGTATTTT.

As DNA, the CDR3 is TGCGCCAGCAGCCGGGGGGCGGGAAAGAACACCGGGGAGCTGTTTTTT. Its protein product is CASSRGAGKNTGELFF. The V gene is TRBV4-3, the J gene TRBJ2-2; D possibly uses TRBD1 or TRBD2 (6 bases each). The V end was cut by 4 bases, the J end by 1 base, with 13 bases between. CDR1 and CDR2 (germline): LGHNA, YSLEER. This CDR3 has 16 amino acids.

The chain joins TRBV5-1 to TRBJ2-1; possibly TRBD1 or TRBD2 for D (5 bases each). The V gene lost 4 bases and the J gene lost 8 bases, with 16 bases spanning the gap. This CDR3 comprises 14 residues. Per germline, CDR1 SGHRS and CDR2 YFSETQ. Here the CDR3 DNA reads TGCGCCAGCAGCGAGGGGCCCTCTTTAGATGAGCAGTTCTTC. Translation: CASSEGPSLDEQFF.

This clonotype was counted many times. The chain combines TRBV6-5 with TRBJ2-7; 8 bases map to TRBD1. J was trimmed by 3 bases and V by 5 bases; bases with no gene match: 6. Germline loops: CDR1 MNHEY, CDR2 SVGAGI. CDR3 length equals 14 residues. CDR3 sequence reads: CASSDGQGDYEQYF. The CDR3 bases are TGTGCCAGCAGTGATGGACAGGGAGACTACGAGCAGTACTTC.

The chain has TRBV6-6 and TRBJ2-4; D is unclear. The end of the DNA fits TRBJ2-7 better, so the J call may be wrong. CDR3 length equals 12 residues. Per germline, CDR1 MNHNY and CDR2 SVGAGI (reference sequence). Written as DNA, the CDR3 is TGTGCCAGCAAGGCAGCTTACTACGAGCAGTACTTC. It encodes CASKAAYYEQYF.

V is TRBV5-6 and J is TRBJ2-1, with D maybe TRBD1 (5 bases). Germline CDR1 and CDR2: SGHDT and YYEEEE. Trimming left V 1 base short and J 1 base short, with 12 bases between. CDR3 size: 16 residues. The CDR3 DNA sequence: TGTGCCAGCAGCTTGAAAGGGGTTAATTCCTACAATGAGCAGTTCTTC. Its translation: CASSLKGVNSYNEQFF.

V usage is TRBV10-3 and J usage is TRBJ2-6; no clear D. The germline gives CDR1 ENHRY, CDR2 SYGVKD. The CDR3 sequence is 16 residues long. Trimming cost V 2 bases and J 4 bases, with 12 bases left between them. CDR3 coding DNA: TGTGCCATCAGTGAGCCCACGGTGGGCGGGGCCAACGTCCTGACTTTC. Its translation is CAISEPTVGGANVLTF.

The chain joins TRBV5-6 to TRBJ2-7, with D possibly TRBD2 on 6 matching bases. CDR1 is SGHDT, CDR2 YYEEEE, per germline. Trimming removed 5 bases from V and 7 bases from J, with 31 bases in between. The CDR3 has 18 residues. CDR3: CASSSSGLRGSSYNEQYF. CDR3 nucleotides: TGTGCCAGCAGTTCGAGCGGCCTGCGGGGAAGCTCCTACAATGAGCAGTACTTC.

The V call is TRBV10-2, the J call TRBJ1-5, with D tentatively TRBD1 (6 bases). Per the germline V gene, CDR1 is WSHSY and CDR2 is SAAADI. The CDR3 is made up of 15 amino acids. V was pared by 6 bases and J by 5 bases, with 17 bases between. CDR3 nucleotide sequence: TGCGCCAGCAGCCCACTCGGGACACTTGATCAGCCCCAGCATTTT. Encoded protein: CASSPLGTLDQPQHF.

The chain recombines TRBV4-1 with TRBJ2-7, with TRBD2 as a possible D gene (6 bases). The CDR3 length is 13 residues. Germline CDR1 MGHRA, CDR2 YSYEKL. V was shortened by 2 bases and J by 7 bases, with 12 bases between the two germline ends. The chain's CDR3 is CASSQTAGGEQYF. DNA for the CDR3: TGCGCCAGCAGCCAAACGGCAGGAGGGGAGCAGTACTTC.

This clonotype was counted only a few times. The chain recombines TRBV10-2 with TRBJ2-7; the D is unclear. Trimming pared 4 bases from V and 0 bases from J, leaving 10 bases between. Germline assignment: CDR1 WSHSY and CDR2 SAAADI. This CDR3 spans 14 amino acids. The CDR3 reads CASSGRLSSYEQYF. The DNA of the CDR3 is TGCGCCAGCAGTGGTAGGTTGAGCTCCTACGAGCAGTACTTC.

The CDR3 loop reads CSARDVPFPRGEQYF. CDR3 sequence (DNA): TGCAGTGCTAGAGATGTCCCTTTCCCCCGCGGGGAGCAGTACTTC. The genes are TRBV20-1 and TRBJ2-7; D may be TRBD2 (5 bases). The CDR3 covers 15 residues. Germline lookup yields CDR1 DFQATT and CDR2 SNEGSKA (reference sequence). V shed 0 bases and J shed 7 bases, with 19 bases lying between them.

This clonotype has a handful of counts. The genes are TRBV7-9 and TRBJ2-3, with D tentatively TRBD2 (6 bases). Deletions cut 5 bases from V and 2 bases from J, with 11 bases between. CDR3 length: 14 residues. Looked up from germline, CDR1 is SEHNR and CDR2 is FQNEAQ (reference sequence). DNA for the CDR3: TGTGCCAGCAGCGCGCGGGACTTCACAGATACGCAGTATTTT. It specifies CASSARDFTDTQYF. Using reference TRBV7-9 and TRBJ2-3 for the parts outside the CDR3, the full variable domain is DTGVSQNPRHKITKRGQNVTFRCDPISEHNRLYWYRQTLGQGPEFLTYFQNEAQLEKSRLLSDRFSAERPKGSFSTLEIQRTEQGDSAMYLCASSARDFTDTQYFGPGTRLTVL.